This T cell receptor beta chain was identified during a study of T cells after yellow fever vaccination (dated by TCRdb to 2018 to 2020). In the study overall: The SMART-Seq v4 Ultra Low Input RNA kit was used to prepare libraries from fractions with low cell numbers. Two healthy male donors, one aged 18 to 30 and one aged 30 to 40 years, made up the cohort. To follow T-cell clones before and after both primary and booster YFV17D yellow fever vaccination, bulk TCR alpha and beta repertoires underwent longitudinal sequencing. Blood was drawn at multiple timepoints before and after primary and secondary immunization, with bulk PBMC replicates and cell subsets isolated.

TCR cDNA was synthesized by 5'RACE template switching, which introduced a universal primer site and unique molecular identifiers. Priming for cDNA synthesis came from both the TCR alpha and TCR beta constant segments. Libraries were amplified in two PCR steps, with sample barcodes and sequencing adapters added in the second step. Sequencing of libraries was done on Illumina HiSeq 2500 (2x100 bp) or NovaSeq (2x150 bp). The study's processing was this. Reads were demultiplexed and collapsed into UMI consensus sequences with MIGEC, and V(D)J alignment was performed with MiXCR. Vaccine-responding clonotypes were defined with edgeR using replicate PBMC samples, requiring FDR below 0.01 and a log2 fold change above 5 up to day 15. Each bulk clonotype received a CD4 or CD8 identity based on whether the sequenced CD4 or CD8 repertoire contained that clonotype at higher abundance. TCRdb's own reprocessing of the public reads used fastp at Q25 and MiXCR and kept productive beta chains. Under each unique CDR3 protein, matching rows form one entry showing the most common genes and DNA. TCRdb's processing, not the authors', yielded these V and J calls. The sample table records hundreds of thousands of distinct CDR3 sequences; more than 9% of these occur just once. The top ten constitute around 14% of the sample.

On this clonotype: It has no known antigen specificity. No much larger clone is present one base from it, and per-base qualities are unavailable.

The treatment or condition label corresponds to: live attenuated yellow fever vaccine strain. At every blood-draw timepoint, two biological replicates of bulk PBMCs were collected. PBMCs were isolated from peripheral blood using a standard Ficoll-Paque protocol. TriZol was used to extract RNA from bulk PBMCs, from CD4 and CD8 fractions, and from dextramer-positive and dextramer-negative fractions. V trim: 4 bases; J trim: 0 bases; unmatched bases: 12. The CDR3 goes from the cysteine to the phenylalanine over 18 residues. Left in the record is the CDR3 DNA by itself, 54 bases read in frame from the first base. The germline V gene specifies SGHRS as CDR1 and YFSETQ as CDR2. Paper-wide results and their limitations: After the booster, most clones that had expanded after primary vaccination were detected again (over 95% of CD4 and roughly nine tenths of CD8), suggesting broad maintenance of memory. Because abundant contaminating clonotypes from the bulk population could be contained in FACS-sorted repertoires, computational filtering was required. A small share of clonotypes was detected in both CD4 and CD8 compartments, with the overlap likely arising from convergent recombination. Only a couple of donors were included in the study, so the extent to which the findings can be generalized is limited. The secondary T-cell response was weaker than the primary response but faster, peaking on day 5 instead of day 15.

This TCR was sampled from a man younger than 45 who received the YFV17D yellow fever vaccine. The chain couples TRBV5-1 to TRBJ1-5, with TRBD1 identical over 8 junction bases. The starting material was PBMCs, obtained on the day of the yellow fever booster vaccination. The DNA sequence is TGCGCCAGCAGCCTGGGCGTCAGGGGGCAGGATAGCAATCAGCCCCAGCATTTT. Its coded protein is CASSLGVRGQDSNQPQHF.